Each of the 16 T cell receptor beta chains below was sequenced from the same sample in a study of blood T cell repertoires in COVID-19. Sequencing used immunoSEQ multiplex PCR; TCRdb keeps in-frame clones, though not all of them. This sample has around 120,000 clones, with around 81% found just once. Sequenced material: peripheral blood. All receptors derive from a man in his forties or fifties with active or convalescent COVID-19.

This clone was seen once. The rearrangement links TRBV15 to TRBJ1-1; TRBD1 matches at 8 bases. V was pared by 1 base and J by 6 bases, with 10 bases of the junction left unmatched. The germline V gene encodes CDR1 LNHNV and CDR2 YYDKDF (reference sequence). CDR3 size: 16 residues. This CDR3 is CATSRVLTGDIAEAFF. CDR3 coding DNA: TGTGCCACCAGCAGAGTGTTGACAGGGGATATCGCTGAAGCTTTCTTT.

The V call is TRBV20-1, the J call TRBJ1-1, with no clear D. Trimming cost V 4 bases and J 8 bases, with 11 bases left between them. Germline-derived CDR1 and CDR2 are DFQATT and SNEGSKA (reference sequence). The CDR3 consists of 11 residues. The CDR3 is CSAKKLSEAFF. The CDR3 DNA follows: TGCAGTGCTAAAAAACTTTCGGAAGCTTTCTTT.

The V call is TRBV7-3, the J call TRBJ2-3; 16 bases are shared with TRBD2. The CDR3 contains 20 residues. The germline V gene encodes CDR1 SGHTA and CDR2 FQGTGA. The J segment lost 1 base and the V segment lost 5 bases, leaving 12 bases of the junction unmatched. CDR3: CASSRAEGLAGGYRTDTQYF. The CDR3 nucleotides are TGTGCCAGCAGCCGCGCCGAGGGACTAGCGGGGGGGTATCGCACAGATACGCAGTATTTT.

The chain employs TRBV11-2 and TRBJ1-6; 7 bases map to TRBD1. The CDR3 is made up of 15 amino acids. Germline CDR1 is SGHAT and CDR2 is FQNNGV. Germline trimming cut 2 bases from V and 7 bases from J; bases unmatched to any gene: 5. CDR3 coding DNA: TGTGCCAGCAGCTTATACCCGGGACAGAATTCACCCCTCCACTTT. Its translation: CASSLYPGQNSPLHF. The full variable domain, completed using reference TRBV11-2 and TRBJ1-6, is EAGVAQSPRYKIIEKRQSVAFWCNPISGHATLYWYQQILGQGPKLLIQFQNNGVVDDSQLPKDRFSAERLKGVDSTLKIQPAKLEDSAVYLCASSLYPGQNSPLHFGNGTRLTVT.

The chain is built from TRBV4-1 and TRBJ1-1, with 8 bases matching TRBD1. The CDR3 has 17 residues. V shed 0 bases, J shed 0 bases, and the junction held 6 bases outside the gene matches. CDR1 is MGHRA, CDR2 YSYEKL, per germline. The CDR3 bases are TGCGCCAGCAGCCAAGAAGTCAGGGGGCCGCTGAACACTGAAGCTTTCTTT. It yields the protein CASSQEVRGPLNTEAFF.

This clone has just a few counts. The rearrangement links TRBV14 to TRBJ2-7, with D possibly being TRBD1 (5 bases). The CDR3 covers 14 residues. The V gene lost 2 bases and the J gene lost 2 bases, with 10 bases spanning the gap. Germline CDR1 reads SGHDN; CDR2 reads FVKESK. As DNA, the CDR3 is TGTGCCAGCAGCCAAAGCGACAGCCCCTACGAGCAGTACTTC. Encoded protein: CASSQSDSPYEQYF.

The chain carries TRBV9 and TRBJ2-6; TRBD2 might be the D (6 bases). Looked up from germline, CDR1 is SGDLS and CDR2 is YYNGEE. There are 17 residues in the CDR3. V lost 0 bases and J 1 base, leaving 11 bases between the germline ends. The CDR3 DNA reads as TGTGCCAGCAGCGTAGCTAGTCGGGAGTCTGGGGCCAACGTCCTGACTTTC. Translated: CASSVASRESGANVLTF. Based on the CDR3 plus reference TRBV9 and TRBJ2-6, the full variable domain is DSGVTQTPKHLITATGQRVTLRCSPRSGDLSVYWYQQSLDQGLQFLIQYYNGEERAKGNILERFSAQQFPDLHSELNLSSLELGDSALYFCASSVASRESGANVLTFGAGSRLTVL.

This chain uses TRBV2 with TRBJ1-5, with D possibly being TRBD1 (5 bases). V was pared by 4 bases and J by 3 bases, with 16 bases between. Germline V gene lookup returns CDR1 SNHLY and CDR2 FYNNEI. This CDR3 has 16 amino acids. DNA of the CDR3: TGTGCCAGCAGTGGTCGTCAAGGCGGGACCAATCAGCCCCAGCATTTT. This gives the protein CASSGRQGGTNQPQHF.

In this sample, this clone turned up once. V usage is TRBV27 and J usage is TRBJ2-5; D may be TRBD2 (5 bases). With 6 bases removed from V and 4 bases from J, the gap between germline ends came to 18 bases. This CDR3 contains 15 residues. Germline V lookup: CDR1 MNHEY, CDR2 SMNVEV (reference sequence). CDR3 coding DNA: TGTGCCAGCAGAGGAGAACCCAGCGGACCAGAGACCCAGTACTTC. The encoded protein is CASRGEPSGPETQYF.

CDR3 region: CASSHQSGGIDSGNTIYF. The DNA for the CDR3 is TGTGCCAGCAGTCACCAGTCAGGAGGGATAGACTCTGGAAACACCATATATTTT. This chain links TRBV6-6 with TRBJ1-3; D gene ambiguous. The germline CDR1 and CDR2 sequences are MNHNY and SVGAGI (reference sequence). V lost 5 bases and J lost 0, with 20 bases in between. This CDR3 is built from 18 residues.

V and J are TRBV13 and TRBJ2-2, with 8 bases fitting TRBD1. The V and J ends lost 4 bases and 6 bases, in that order; junction bases with no gene match: 7. The CDR3 has 15 amino acids. Germline V CDR1 and CDR2: PRHDT, FYEKMQ (reference sequence). CDR3 in amino acids: CASSSRGRESGELFF. The CDR3, as DNA: TGTGCCAGCAGCTCCAGGGGGCGCGAGTCCGGGGAGCTGTTTTTT.

The rearrangement links TRBV25-1 to TRBJ2-6, with D possibly being TRBD1 (6 bases). Per the germline V gene, CDR1 is MGHDK and CDR2 is SYGVNS. CDR3 length equals 17 residues. V lost 1 base and J lost 0, with 10 bases in between. CDR3: CASSEWQGTSGANVLTF. The DNA for the CDR3 is TGTGCCAGCAGTGAATGGCAGGGGACCTCTGGGGCCAACGTCCTGACTTTC.

The chain combines TRBV7-3 with TRBJ2-3, with TRBD2 matching over 11 bases. This CDR3 spans 15 amino acids. Germline-derived CDR1 and CDR2 are SGHTA and FQGTGA. Trimming cost V 3 bases and J 3 bases; bases outside gene matches: 2. The CDR3 spells CASSFSGGETDTQYF. The CDR3 DNA follows: TGTGCCAGCAGCTTTAGCGGGGGGGAAACAGATACGCAGTATTTT.

The rearrangement uses TRBV5-8 and TRBJ1-5; D remains unclear. This CDR3 spans 14 amino acids. Germline lookup yields CDR1 SGHTS and CDR2 YDEGEE. The V end lost 4 bases, the J end lost 1 base, and 9 bases lay between the germline ends. The CDR3 spells CASSARLSNQPQHF. The CDR3 nucleotides are TGTGCCAGCAGCGCGAGATTAAGCAATCAGCCCCAGCATTTT.

The J gene is TRBJ2-3, the V gene TRBV9, with TRBD1 identical over 9 bases. The length of the CDR3 is 15 residues. The V and J ends lost 4 bases and 2 bases, in that order; junction bases with no gene match: 5. From germline, CDR1 is SGDLS and CDR2 YYNGEE. The DNA for the CDR3 is TGTGCCAGCAGCTCCGGACAGGGGCCCACAGATACGCAGTATTTT. Translated: CASSSGQGPTDTQYF.

The chain has TRBV5-1 and TRBJ1-3; no clear D. The CDR3 runs to 14 residues. Deletions cut 4 bases from V and 0 bases from J, with 8 bases between. Germline V lookup: CDR1 SGHRS, CDR2 YFSETQ. CDR3 sequence (DNA): TGCGCCAGCAGCCCCAGTATCTCTGGAAACACCATATATTTT. It yields the protein CASSPSISGNTIYF. Using reference TRBV5-1 and TRBJ1-3 for the parts outside the CDR3, the full variable domain is KAGVTQTPRYLIKTRGQQVTLSCSPISGHRSVSWYQQTPGQGLQFLFEYFSETQRNKGNFPGRFSGRQFSNSRSEMNVSTLELGDSALYLCASSPSISGNTIYFGEGSWLTVV.